This paragraph covers one T cell receptor (beta chain) sequence. As yet, its antigen is unknown. 5'RACE template switching generated TCR cDNA, adding a universal primer site and UMIs. TCRdb redid the calling of the 5' RACE reads with MiXCR, one entry per CDR3 protein. The table records 400,000 or so distinct CDR3 sequences, around a tenth of them present only once. The record originates from a study of T cells after yellow fever vaccination. Across the study: Preparation of fractions with low cell numbers was performed using SMART-Seq v4 Ultra Low Input. Study-wide points: The secondary response was weaker, and its peak arrived faster, on day 5 versus 15. There was a possibility that FACS-sorted repertoires contained abundant clonotypes contaminating from the bulk population.

This receptor was identified in a man aged 18-30 years who received the YFV17D yellow fever vaccine. Source: PBMCs, taken on the day of the first yellow fever vaccination.

The CDR3: CATSREGTGGHNEQFF. CDR3 nucleotides: TGTGCCACCAGCAGAGAGGGCACAGGGGGTCACAATGAGCAGTTCTTC. The chain joins TRBV15 to TRBJ2-1; TRBD1 matches 8 bases. V trimming: 0 bases; J trimming: 5 bases; junction bases outside the gene matches: 6. Germline lookup yields CDR1 LNHNV and CDR2 YYDKDF (reference sequence). The CDR3 is 16 amino acids.